The clone carrying this T cell receptor (beta chain) was seen a few times. Its antigen is not known. Germline V CDR1 and CDR2: DFQATT, SNEGSKA (reference sequence). The CDR3 runs 14 residues. V shed 1 base and J shed 6 bases, with 16 bases lying between them. The sample comes from a study of T-cell reconstitution after alpha-beta-depleted transplantation in children. Unique molecular identifiers tagged the TCRbeta library. MiXCR, run by TCRdb on the PCR reads, gives a single entry per CDR3 protein. The table records about 980,000 distinct CDR3 sequences, about 30% of them present only once. Study findings and constraints: The study traced high day-60 TCRbeta diversity in some patients to surviving recipient T cells and thymic progenitors.

The sample here was PBMCs, mostly from graft donor cells, taken 360 days after TCRalphabeta/CD19-depleted stem cell transplant. V and J are TRBV20-1 and TRBJ2-7; possible D gene TRBD2, 5 bases. This TCR was sampled from a boy under three years old who had a stem cell transplant for SCID, so the T cells may come from the graft donor. CDR3 nucleotide sequence: TGCAGTGCTAGAGCCCCCGGGAAACTTACCGAGCAGTACTTC. Translation: CSARAPGKLTEQYF.